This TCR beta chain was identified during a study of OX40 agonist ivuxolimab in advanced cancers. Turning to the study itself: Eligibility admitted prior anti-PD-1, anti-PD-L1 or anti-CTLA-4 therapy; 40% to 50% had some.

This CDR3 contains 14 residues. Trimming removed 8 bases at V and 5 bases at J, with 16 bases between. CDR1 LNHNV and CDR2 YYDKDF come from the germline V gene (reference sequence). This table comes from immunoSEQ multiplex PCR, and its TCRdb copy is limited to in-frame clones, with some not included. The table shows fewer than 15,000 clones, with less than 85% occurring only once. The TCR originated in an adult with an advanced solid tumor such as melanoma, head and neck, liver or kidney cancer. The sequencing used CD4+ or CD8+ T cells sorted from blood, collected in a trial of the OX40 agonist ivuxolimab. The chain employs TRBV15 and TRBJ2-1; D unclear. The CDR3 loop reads CATAAETVNNEQFF. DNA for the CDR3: TGTGCCACCGCGGCCGAGACTGTCAACAATGAGCAGTTCTTC.